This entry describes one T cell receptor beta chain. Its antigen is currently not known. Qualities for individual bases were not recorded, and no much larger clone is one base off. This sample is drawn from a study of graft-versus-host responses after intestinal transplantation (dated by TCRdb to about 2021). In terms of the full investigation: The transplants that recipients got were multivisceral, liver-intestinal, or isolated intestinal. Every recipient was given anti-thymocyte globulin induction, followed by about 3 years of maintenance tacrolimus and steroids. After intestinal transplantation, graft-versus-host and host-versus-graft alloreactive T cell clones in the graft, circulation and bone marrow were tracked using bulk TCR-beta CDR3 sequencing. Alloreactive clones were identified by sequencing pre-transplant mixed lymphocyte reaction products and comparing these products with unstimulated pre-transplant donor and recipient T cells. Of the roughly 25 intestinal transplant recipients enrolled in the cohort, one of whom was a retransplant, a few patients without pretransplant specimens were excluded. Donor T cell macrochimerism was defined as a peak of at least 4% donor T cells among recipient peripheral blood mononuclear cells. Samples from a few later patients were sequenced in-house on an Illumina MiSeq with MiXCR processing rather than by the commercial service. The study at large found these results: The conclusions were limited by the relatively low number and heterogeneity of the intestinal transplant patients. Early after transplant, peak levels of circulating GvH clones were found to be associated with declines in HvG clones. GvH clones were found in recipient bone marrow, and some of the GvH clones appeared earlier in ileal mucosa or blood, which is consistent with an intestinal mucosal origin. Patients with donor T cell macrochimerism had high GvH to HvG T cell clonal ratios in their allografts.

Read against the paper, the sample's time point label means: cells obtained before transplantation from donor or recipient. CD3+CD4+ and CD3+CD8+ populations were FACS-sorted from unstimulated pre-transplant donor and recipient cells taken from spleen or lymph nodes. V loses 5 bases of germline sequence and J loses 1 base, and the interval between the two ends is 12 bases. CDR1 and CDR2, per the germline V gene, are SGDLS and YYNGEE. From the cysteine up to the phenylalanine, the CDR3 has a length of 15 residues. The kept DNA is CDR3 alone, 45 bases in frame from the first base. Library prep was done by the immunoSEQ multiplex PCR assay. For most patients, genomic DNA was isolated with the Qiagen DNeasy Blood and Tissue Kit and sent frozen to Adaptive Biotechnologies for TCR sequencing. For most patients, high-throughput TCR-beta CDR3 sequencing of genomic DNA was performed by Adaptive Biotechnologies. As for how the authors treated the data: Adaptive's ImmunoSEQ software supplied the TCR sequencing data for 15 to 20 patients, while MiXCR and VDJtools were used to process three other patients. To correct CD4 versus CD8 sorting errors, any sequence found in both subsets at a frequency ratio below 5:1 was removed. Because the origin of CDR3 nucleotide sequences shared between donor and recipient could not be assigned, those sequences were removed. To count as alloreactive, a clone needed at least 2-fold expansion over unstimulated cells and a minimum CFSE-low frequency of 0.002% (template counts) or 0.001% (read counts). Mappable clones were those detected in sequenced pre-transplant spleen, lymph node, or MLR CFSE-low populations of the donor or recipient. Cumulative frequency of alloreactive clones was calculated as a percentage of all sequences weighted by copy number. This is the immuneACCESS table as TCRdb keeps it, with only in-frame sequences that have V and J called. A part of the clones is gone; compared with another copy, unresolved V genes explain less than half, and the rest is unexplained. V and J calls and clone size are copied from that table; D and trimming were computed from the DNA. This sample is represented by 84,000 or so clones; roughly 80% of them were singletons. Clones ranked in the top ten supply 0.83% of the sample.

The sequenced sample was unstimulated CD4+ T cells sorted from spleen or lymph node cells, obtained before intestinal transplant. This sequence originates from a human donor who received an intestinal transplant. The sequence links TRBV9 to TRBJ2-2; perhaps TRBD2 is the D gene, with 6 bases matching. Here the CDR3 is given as CASRAGLLNTGELFF. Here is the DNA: TGTGCCAGCAGGGCGGGACTTTTGAACACCGGGGAGCTGTTTTTT.